Below, 8 T cell receptor beta chains from the same sample are listed, as sequenced in a study of T cells expressing NK-cell markers. With the 5' RACE reads reprocessed, TCRdb shows one record per CDR3 protein and no DNA. This table lists about 410,000 distinct CDR3 sequences. The sequenced material came from blood T cells: a sorted CD56 or NKG2C T cell subset, CD4+ or CD8+ T cells, or bulk PBMC T cells (not recorded which). The receptors were gathered from a woman between 50 and 59 years old in good health.

The V and J genes are TRBV20-1 and TRBJ2-3; TCRdb's D gene call, TRBD2, goes unchecked for lack of DNA. The CDR3 spans 14 residues. The V gene's germline CDR1 is DFQATT and CDR2 SNEGSKA (reference sequence). CDR3 protein: CSGSGSSGTDTQYF.

This chain uses TRBV2 with TRBJ2-7; TCRdb's D call of TRBD1 is untestable without DNA. The germline V gene has CDR1 SNHLY and CDR2 FYNNEI. CDR3 size: 14 residues. The CDR3: CASSEGPFSYEQYF.

The V and J genes are TRBV27 and TRBJ2-4; absent DNA, TCRdb's TRBD1 call cannot be checked. This CDR3 is built from 15 residues. Germline loops: CDR1 MNHEY, CDR2 SMNVEV (reference sequence). The CDR3 sequence: CASSLGQGAKNIQYF.

This chain links TRBV12-3 or TRBV12-4 with TRBJ2-3; TCRdb's D call of TRBD2 is untestable without DNA. The CDR3 loop spans 15 amino acids. This CDR3 reads CASRAAGPSTDTQYF.

The J gene is TRBJ2-1, the V gene TRBV5-1; TCRdb proposes TRBD2, but this gene call is untestable without DNA. The length of the CDR3 is 13 residues. CDR1 and CDR2 (germline): SGHRS, YFSETQ. This CDR3 is CASQLAGRIEQFF.

The rearrangement joins TRBV20-1 to TRBJ2-3; with no DNA, the TCRdb D assignment of TRBD1 cannot be verified. Germline CDR1 DFQATT, CDR2 SNEGSKA (reference sequence). The CDR3 is 14 residues long. The CDR3 loop is CSARVDGTGDTQYF.

This chain joins TRBV15 and TRBJ1-5. This CDR3 has 16 amino acids. Germline values: CDR1 LNHNV, CDR2 YYDKDF (reference sequence). CDR3 loop: CATSRERVGSYQPQHF. Looking up the rest from reference TRBV15 and TRBJ1-5 gives the full variable domain: DAMVIQNPRYQVTQFGKPVTLSCSQTLNHNVMYWYQQKSSQAPKLLFHYYDKDFNNEADTPDNFQSRRPNTSFCFLDIRSPGLGDTAMYLCATSRERVGSYQPQHFGDGTRLSIL.

The CDR3 spells CASSPKGLGFYEQYF. The V and J genes are TRBV18 and TRBJ2-7; checking the TCRdb D call of TRBD2 is not possible without DNA. This CDR3 region has 15 residues. Germline-derived CDR1 and CDR2 are KGHSH and LQKENI.